This is a list of T cell receptor beta chains from one sample in a study of regulatory T cells in long-lasting Graves disease. Each CDR3 protein is one row after TCRdb ran MiXCR on the multiplex PCR reads. The data contain about 500,000 distinct CDR3 sequences, 16% of them singletons. Another study also made use of these data, one on T cells in Graves' hyperthyroidism and ophthalmopathy.

The specimen was peripheral blood mononuclear cells (PBMCs), collected at new diagnosis, from a patient treated with antithyroid drugs. The receptors originated from a man in his forties with Graves disease. Each CDR3 is given with its conserved first and last residue. The D gene is left open where the match is weak. A clone size is listed for some rows: how often the clone was seen (once, few, many), or a class if it is expanded.

D	V	J	size	CDR3	DNA
TRBD2	TRBV10-3	TRBJ2-7	.	CAISGTSVNYEQYF	TGTGCCATCAGTGGGACTAGCGTAAACTACGAGCAGTACTTC
TRBD2	TRBV2	TRBJ2-5	many	CASTSGGGETQYF	TGTGCCAGCACCTCGGGAGGAGGAGAGACCCAGTACTTC
.	TRBV5-1	TRBJ2-5	few	CASSLTGTTKETQYF	TGCGCCAGCAGCCTGACCGGGACCACGAAAGAGACCCAGTACTTC
.	TRBV30	TRBJ1-5	many	CAGGMGVSNQPQHF	TGTGCCGGAGGAATGGGTGTAAGCAATCAGCCCCAGCATTTT
.	TRBV18	TRBJ2-1	.	CASSPSLRQPAGQSF	TGTGCCAGCTCACCAAGCTTGAGACAACCCGCCGGGCAGTCCTTC
TRBD2	TRBV11-1	TRBJ2-5	.	CASSWGTSAQETQYF	TGTGCCAGCAGCTGGGGGACTAGCGCCCAAGAGACCCAGTACTTC
.	TRBV6-1	TRBJ2-3	many	CATQLGNTQYF	TGTGCCACACAGTTAGGAAATACGCAGTATTTT
TRBD2	TRBV19	TRBJ2-1	.	CASSISSGRGNEQFF	TGTGCCAGTAGTATCTCTAGCGGGAGGGGAAATGAGCAGTTCTTC
.	TRBV6-1	TRBJ2-7	many	CASTLLYEQYF	TGTGCCAGCACCCTTCTCTACGAGCAGTACTTC
TRBD2	TRBV5-1	TRBJ2-7	many	CASSSGGGDYEQYF	TGCGCCAGCAGCTCGGGGGGTGGGGACTACGAGCAGTACTTC
TRBD2	TRBV20-1	TRBJ2-1	many	CSVMASGSVGKYNEQFF	TGCAGTGTAATGGCTAGCGGCTCGGTCGGAAAATACAATGAGCAGTTCTTC